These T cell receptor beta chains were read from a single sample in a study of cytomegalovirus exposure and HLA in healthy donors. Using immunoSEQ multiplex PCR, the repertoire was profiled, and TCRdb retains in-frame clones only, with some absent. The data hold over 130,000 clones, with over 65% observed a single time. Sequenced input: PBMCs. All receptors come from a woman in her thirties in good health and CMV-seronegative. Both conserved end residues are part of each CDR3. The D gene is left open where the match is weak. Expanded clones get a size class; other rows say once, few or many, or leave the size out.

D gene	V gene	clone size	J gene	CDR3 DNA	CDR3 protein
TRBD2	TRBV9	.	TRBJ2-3	TGTGCCAGCAGCGTAGACGGGAGGTTCACAGATACGCAGTATTTT	CASSVDGRFTDTQYF
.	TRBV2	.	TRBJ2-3	TGTGCCAGCAGTGATATAGGTTTGGGTCTAGACACAGATACGCAGTATTTT	CASSDIGLGLDTDTQYF
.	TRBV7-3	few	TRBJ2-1	TGTGCCAGCAGCTTGTGGGGGGGGGCCCTAAATGAGCAGTTCTTC	CASSLWGGALNEQFF
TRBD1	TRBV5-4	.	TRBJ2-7	TGTGCCAGCAGCCCCCGGACAGGGGGCTTTTACGAGCAGTACTTC	CASSPRTGGFYEQYF
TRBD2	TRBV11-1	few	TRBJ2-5	TGTGCCAGCAGCCCAGCGGGGGGGCTGGAGACCCAGTACTTC	CASSPAGGLETQYF
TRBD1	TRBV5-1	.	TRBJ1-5	TGCGCCAGCAGCCCAGGGACAGGGAGCAATCAGCCCCAGCATTTT	CASSPGTGSNQPQHF
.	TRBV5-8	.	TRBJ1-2	TGTGCCAGCAGCTCAGACAGGATCTATGGCTACACCTTC	CASSSDRIYGYTF
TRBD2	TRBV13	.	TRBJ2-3	TGTGCCAGCAGCTCGTGGATAGCGGGGGGTGGAGATACGCAGTATTTT	CASSSWIAGGGDTQYF
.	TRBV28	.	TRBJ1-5	TGTGCCAGCAGTTTAGGGGGGGGCAGGTTTCAGCCCCAGCATTTT	CASSLGGGRFQPQHF
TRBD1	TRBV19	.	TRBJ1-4	TGTGCCAGTAGTATTCAAGCCGGACAGGGATTGGAACGGCTGTTTTTT	CASSIQAGQGLERLFF
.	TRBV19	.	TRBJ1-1	TGTGCCAGTAGCGACTACGACACGCGGGATGAAGCTTTCTTT	CASSDYDTRDEAFF
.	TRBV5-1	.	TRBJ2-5	TGCGCCAGCAGAGTGGACAATCAAGAGACCCAGTACTTC	CASRVDNQETQYF
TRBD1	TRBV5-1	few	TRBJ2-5	TGCGCCAGCAGCTTGACAGGGGGCGATGAGACCCAGTACTTC	CASSLTGGDETQYF
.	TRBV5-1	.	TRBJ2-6	TGCGCCAGCAGCTCCCAGGGGTCTGGGGCCAACGTCCTGACTTTC	CASSSQGSGANVLTF
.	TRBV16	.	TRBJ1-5	TGTGCCAGCAGCCAAAGGGCCCAGGGGTATCAGCCCCAGCATTTT	CASSQRAQGYQPQHF
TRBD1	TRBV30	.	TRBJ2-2	TGTGCCTGGAGTGTACCGGGACAGGGTATAGGCACCGGGGAGCTGTTTTTT	CAWSVPGQGIGTGELFF
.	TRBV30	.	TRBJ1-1	TGTGCCTGGAGTGCCCCGGGGGGGTGGTTCGAAGCTTTCTTT	CAWSAPGGWFEAFF
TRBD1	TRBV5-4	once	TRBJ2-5	TGTGCCAGCAGCTTGGAGACAGGGGCGACCCAGTACTTC	CASSLETGATQYF
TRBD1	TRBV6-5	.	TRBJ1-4	TGTGCCAGCAGACGAGGGGGCGCCGGTGAAAAACTGTTTTTT	CASRRGGAGEKLFF